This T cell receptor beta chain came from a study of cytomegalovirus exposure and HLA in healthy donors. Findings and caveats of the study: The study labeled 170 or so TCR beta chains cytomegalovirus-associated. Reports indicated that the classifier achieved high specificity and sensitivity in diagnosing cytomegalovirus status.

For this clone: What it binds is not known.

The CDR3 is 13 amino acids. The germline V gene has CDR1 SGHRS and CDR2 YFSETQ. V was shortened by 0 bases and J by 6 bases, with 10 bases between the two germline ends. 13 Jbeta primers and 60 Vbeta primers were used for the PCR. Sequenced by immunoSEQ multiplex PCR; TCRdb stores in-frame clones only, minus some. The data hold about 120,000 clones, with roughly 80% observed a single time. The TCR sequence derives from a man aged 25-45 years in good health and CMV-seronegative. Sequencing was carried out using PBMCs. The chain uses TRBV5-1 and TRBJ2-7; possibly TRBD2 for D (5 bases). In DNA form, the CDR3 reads TGCGCCAGCAGCTTGGCTCCCGAGGGCGAGCAGTACTTC. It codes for CASSLAPEGEQYF.